This T cell receptor (beta chain) is from a study of patients and donors after allogeneic stem cell transplantation. TCRdb independently ran MiXCR on the RT-PCR reads; one entry per CDR3 protein. In the table there are approximately 200,000 distinct CDR3 sequences, over 30% of which are singletons. The CDR3 has 13 residues. Germline CDR1 LGHNA, CDR2 YNFKEQ. V lost 4 bases and J lost 3, with 7 bases in between. This receptor was obtained from a human donor who was either an allogeneic HSCT recipient or a stem cell or donor lymphocyte infusion donor (not recorded which). It is not recorded whose cells these are; they may come from a transplant donor. This chain links TRBV4-2 with TRBJ1-5; D is uncertain. The sequenced sample consisted of blood, either unsorted or a sorted T cell fraction (not recorded which). CDR3 region: CASSRSPNQPQHF. The CDR3 DNA is TGTGCCAGCAGCCGTTCCCCCAATCAGCCCCAGCATTTT.